The T cell receptor beta chain described here comes from a study of T cell repertoires in cytomegalovirus infection. Each CDR3 protein gets one entry after TCRdb re-called the reads with MiXCR. In the table there are 75,000 to 100,000 distinct CDR3 sequences, approximately 45% of which are singletons. CDR1 and CDR2 (germline): MNHEY, SMNVEV (reference sequence). The CDR3 is 15 residues long. V gave up 9 bases and J gave up 0 bases, with 14 bases separating them. On this clonotype: Its antigen is unknown.

The chain recombines TRBV27 with TRBJ2-2; D not certain. This receptor was taken from a human donor in good health (CMV status not recorded). Some clones in this sample may be carry-over from other donors' samples. Sequenced material: CD8+ T cells from cultured PBMCs, taken from culture after CMV antigen stimulation. The chain's CDR3 is CASSPRPANTGELFF. CDR3 coding DNA: TGTGCCAGTAGTCCCCGCCCTGCGAACACCGGGGAGCTGTTTTTT.